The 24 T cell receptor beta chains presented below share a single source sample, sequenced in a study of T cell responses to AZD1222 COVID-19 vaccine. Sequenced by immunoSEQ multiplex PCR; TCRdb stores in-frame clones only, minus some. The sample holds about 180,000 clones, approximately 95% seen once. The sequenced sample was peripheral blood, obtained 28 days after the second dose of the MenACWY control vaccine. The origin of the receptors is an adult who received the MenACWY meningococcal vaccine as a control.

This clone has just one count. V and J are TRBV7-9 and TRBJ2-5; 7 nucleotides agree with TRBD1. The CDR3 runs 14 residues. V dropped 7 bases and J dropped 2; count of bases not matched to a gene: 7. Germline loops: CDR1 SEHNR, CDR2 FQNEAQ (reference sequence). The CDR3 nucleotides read TGTGCCAGCACCCATGGGACAGCTCAAGAGACCCAGTACTTC. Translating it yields CASTHGTAQETQYF.

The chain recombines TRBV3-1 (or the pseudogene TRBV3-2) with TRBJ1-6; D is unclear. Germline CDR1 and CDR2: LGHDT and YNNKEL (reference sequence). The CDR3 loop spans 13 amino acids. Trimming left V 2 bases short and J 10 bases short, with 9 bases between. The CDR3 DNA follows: TGTGCCAGCAGCCAACGGGAGTCATCACCCCTCCACTTT. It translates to CASSQRESSPLHF.

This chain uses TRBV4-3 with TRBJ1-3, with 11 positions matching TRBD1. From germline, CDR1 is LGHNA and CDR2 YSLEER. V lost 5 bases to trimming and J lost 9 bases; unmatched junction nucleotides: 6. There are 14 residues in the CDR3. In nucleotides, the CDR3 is TGCGCCAGCAGCTCTGGACAGGGGGCCGGCACCATATATTTT. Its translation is CASSSGQGAGTIYF.

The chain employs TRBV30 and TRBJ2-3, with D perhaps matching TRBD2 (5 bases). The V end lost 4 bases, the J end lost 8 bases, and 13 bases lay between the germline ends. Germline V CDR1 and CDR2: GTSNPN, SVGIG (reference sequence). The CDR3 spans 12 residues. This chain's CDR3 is CAWTTLGSTQYF. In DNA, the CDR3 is TGTGCCTGGACTACCTTAGGGAGTACGCAGTATTTT.

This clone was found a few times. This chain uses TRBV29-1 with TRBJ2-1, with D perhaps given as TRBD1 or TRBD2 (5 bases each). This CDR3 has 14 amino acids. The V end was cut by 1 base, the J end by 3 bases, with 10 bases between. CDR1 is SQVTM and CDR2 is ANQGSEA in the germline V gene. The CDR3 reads CSVEGGVGYNEQFF. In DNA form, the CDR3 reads TGCAGCGTTGAAGGAGGGGTAGGCTACAATGAGCAGTTCTTC.

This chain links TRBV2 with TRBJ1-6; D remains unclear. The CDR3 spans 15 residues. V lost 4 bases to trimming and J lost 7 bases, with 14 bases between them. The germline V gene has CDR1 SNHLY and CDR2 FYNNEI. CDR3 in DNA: TGTGCCAGCAGTGGGATTGGGGTGGGGAATTCACCCCTCCACTTT. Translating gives CASSGIGVGNSPLHF.

DNA of the CDR3: TGTGCTATCCCCTCGGGGCTAAAACGTAGCTATGGCTACACCTTC. Translating it yields CAIPSGLKRSYGYTF. The J gene is TRBJ1-2, the V gene TRBV7-7; maybe TRBD1 (5 bases). The germline V gene encodes CDR1 SSHAT and CDR2 FNYEAQ (reference sequence). The CDR3 covers 15 residues. The full variable domain, rest sourced from reference TRBV7-7 and TRBJ1-2, is GAGVSQSPRYKVTKRGQDVTLRCDPISSHATLYWYQQALGQGPEFLTYFNYEAQPDKSGLPSDRFSAERPEGSISTLTIQRTEQRDSAMYRCAIPSGLKRSYGYTFGSGTRLTVV.

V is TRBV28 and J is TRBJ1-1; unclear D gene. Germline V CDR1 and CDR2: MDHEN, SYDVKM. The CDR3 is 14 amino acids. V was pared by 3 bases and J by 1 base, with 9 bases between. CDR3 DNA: TGTGCCAGCAGTTTGATCCGAGGGAACACTGAAGCTTTCTTT. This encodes CASSLIRGNTEAFF.

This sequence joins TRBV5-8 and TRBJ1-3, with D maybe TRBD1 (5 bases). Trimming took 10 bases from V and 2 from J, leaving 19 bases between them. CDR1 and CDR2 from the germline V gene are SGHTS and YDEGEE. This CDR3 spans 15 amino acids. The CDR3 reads CASPDKANAGNTIYF. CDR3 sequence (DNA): TGTGCCTCTCCGGACAAGGCCAATGCTGGAAACACCATATATTTT.

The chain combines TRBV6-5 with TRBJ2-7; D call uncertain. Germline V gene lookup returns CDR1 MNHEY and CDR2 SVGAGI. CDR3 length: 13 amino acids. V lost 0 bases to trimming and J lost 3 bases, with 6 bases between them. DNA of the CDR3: TGTGCCAGCAGTTACTCGCGAGGCTACGAGCAGTACTTC. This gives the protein CASSYSRGYEQYF.

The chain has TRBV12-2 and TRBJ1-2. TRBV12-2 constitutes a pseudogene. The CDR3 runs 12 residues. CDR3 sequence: CASPPNNYGYTF. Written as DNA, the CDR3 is TGTGCAAGTCCGCCGAACAACTATGGCTACACCTTC.

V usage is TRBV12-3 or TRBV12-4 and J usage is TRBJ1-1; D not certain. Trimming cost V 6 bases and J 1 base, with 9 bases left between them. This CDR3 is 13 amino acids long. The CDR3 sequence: CASSPRRNTEAFF. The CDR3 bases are TGTGCCAGCAGCCCCAGGAGGAACACTGAAGCTTTCTTT.

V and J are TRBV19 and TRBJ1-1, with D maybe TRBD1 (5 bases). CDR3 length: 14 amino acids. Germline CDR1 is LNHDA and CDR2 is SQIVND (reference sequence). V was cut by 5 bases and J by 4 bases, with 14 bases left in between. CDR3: CASSSLGGGTEAFF. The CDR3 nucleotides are TGTGCCAGTAGTTCCCTGGGTGGGGGCACTGAAGCTTTCTTT.

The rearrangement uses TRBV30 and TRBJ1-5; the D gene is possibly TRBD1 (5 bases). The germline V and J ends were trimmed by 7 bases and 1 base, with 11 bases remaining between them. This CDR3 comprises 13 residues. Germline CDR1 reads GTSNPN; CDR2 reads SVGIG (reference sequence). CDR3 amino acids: CAFARDSNQPQHF. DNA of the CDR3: TGTGCCTTCGCCCGGGACAGCAATCAGCCCCAGCATTTT.

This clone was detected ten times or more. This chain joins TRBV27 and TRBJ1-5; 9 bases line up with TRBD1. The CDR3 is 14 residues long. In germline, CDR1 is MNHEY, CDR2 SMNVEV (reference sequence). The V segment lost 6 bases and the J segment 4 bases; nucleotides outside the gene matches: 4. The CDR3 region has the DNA TGTGCCAGCAGCCGACAGGGGGTGAATCAGCCCCAGCATTTT. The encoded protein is CASSRQGVNQPQHF.

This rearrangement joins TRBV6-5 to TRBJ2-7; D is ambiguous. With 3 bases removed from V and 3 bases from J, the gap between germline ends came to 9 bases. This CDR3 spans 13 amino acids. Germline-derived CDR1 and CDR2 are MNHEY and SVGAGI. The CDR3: CASSYLTGYEQYF. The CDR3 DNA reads TGTGCCAGCAGTTATTTAACGGGCTACGAGCAGTACTTC.

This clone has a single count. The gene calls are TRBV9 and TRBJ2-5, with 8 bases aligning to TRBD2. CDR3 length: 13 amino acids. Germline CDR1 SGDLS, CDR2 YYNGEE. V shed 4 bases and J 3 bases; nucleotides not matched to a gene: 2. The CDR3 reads CASSPAGEETQYF. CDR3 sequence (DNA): TGTGCCAGCAGCCCAGCGGGGGAAGAGACCCAGTACTTC.

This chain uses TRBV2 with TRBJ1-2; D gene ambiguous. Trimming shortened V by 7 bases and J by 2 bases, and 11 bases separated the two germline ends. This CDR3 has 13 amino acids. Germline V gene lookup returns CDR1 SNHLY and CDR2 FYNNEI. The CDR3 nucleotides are TGTGCCAGCACCCCGGACCGAAACTATGGCTACACCTTC. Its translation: CASTPDRNYGYTF.

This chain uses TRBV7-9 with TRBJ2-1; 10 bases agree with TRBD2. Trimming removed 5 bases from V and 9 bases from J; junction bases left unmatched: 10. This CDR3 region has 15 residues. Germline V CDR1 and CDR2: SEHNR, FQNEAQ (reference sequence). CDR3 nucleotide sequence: TGTGCCAGCAGCAGTAGCGGGGGGCTGGCCGGTGAGCAGTTCTTC. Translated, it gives CASSSSGGLAGEQFF.

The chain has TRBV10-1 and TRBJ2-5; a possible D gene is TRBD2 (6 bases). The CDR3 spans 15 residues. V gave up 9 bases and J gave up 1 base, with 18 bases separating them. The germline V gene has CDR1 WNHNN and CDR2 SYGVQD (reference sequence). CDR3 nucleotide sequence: TGCGCCAGGAACCGCGGGGCCCGTACCCAAGAGACCCAGTACTTC. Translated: CARNRGARTQETQYF.

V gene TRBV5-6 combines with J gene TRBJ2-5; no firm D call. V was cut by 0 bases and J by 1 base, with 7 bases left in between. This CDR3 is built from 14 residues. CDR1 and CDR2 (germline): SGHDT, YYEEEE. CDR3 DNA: TGTGCCAGCAGCTTGGTCGTTTTCCAAGAGACCCAGTACTTC. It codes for CASSLVVFQETQYF. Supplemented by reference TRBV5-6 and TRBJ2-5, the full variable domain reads DAGVTQSPTHLIKTRGQQVTLRCSPKSGHDTVSWYQQALGQGPQFIFQYYEEEERQRGNFPDRFSGHQFPNYSSELNVNALLLGDSALYLCASSLVVFQETQYFGPGTRLLVL.

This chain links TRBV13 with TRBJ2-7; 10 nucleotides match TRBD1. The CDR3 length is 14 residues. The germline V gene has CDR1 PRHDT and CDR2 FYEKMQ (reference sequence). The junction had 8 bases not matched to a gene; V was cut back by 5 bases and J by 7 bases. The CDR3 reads CASSLRQGAQEQYF. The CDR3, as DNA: TGTGCCAGCAGCCTTAGACAGGGGGCACAAGAGCAGTACTTC.

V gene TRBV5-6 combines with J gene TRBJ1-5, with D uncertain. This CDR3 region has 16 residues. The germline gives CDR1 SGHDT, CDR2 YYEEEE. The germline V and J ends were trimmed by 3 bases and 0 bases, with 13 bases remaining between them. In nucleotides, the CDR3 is TGTGCCAGCAGCTCCTTCCGCAGTCATAGCAATCAGCCCCAGCATTTT. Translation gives CASSSFRSHSNQPQHF.

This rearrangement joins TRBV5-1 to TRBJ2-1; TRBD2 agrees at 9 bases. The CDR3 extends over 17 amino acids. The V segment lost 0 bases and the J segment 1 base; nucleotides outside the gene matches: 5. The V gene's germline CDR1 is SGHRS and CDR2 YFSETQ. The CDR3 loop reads CASSLDLAGRSYNEQFF. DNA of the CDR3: TGCGCCAGCAGCTTGGATCTAGCGGGGAGGTCCTACAATGAGCAGTTCTTC.